This TCR beta chain was captured by sequencing in a study of cytomegalovirus exposure and HLA in healthy donors. Amplification used 60 Vbeta primers and 13 Jbeta primers. Under the authors' procedure: Approximately 79 million unique TCR beta chains, about 10 million of them shared, were counted by a later analysis. Sequenced by immunoSEQ multiplex PCR; TCRdb stores in-frame clones only, minus some. D and trimming come from the DNA, and the V and J calls and clone size come from that table. Of about 100,000 clones listed, around 77% are singletons. With regard to this clone: Its antigen remains unidentified.

CDR3 length: 12 residues. V lost 7 bases and J lost 10; bases outside the gene matches: 7. The V gene's germline CDR1 is SQVTM and CDR2 ANQGSEA. Overall study findings and caveats: The listing of some 170 TCR beta chains classed them as cytomegalovirus-associated.

V and J are TRBV29-1 and TRBJ2-1; 10 bases align to TRBD2. Material: PBMCs. The source of this sequence is a woman aged 55-69 years in good health and CMV-seropositive. The CDR3, as DNA: TGCAGCGGCCAGCTAGCGGGAGTCGAGCAGTTCTTC. It translates to CSGQLAGVEQFF.